The 28 T cell receptor beta chains below come from one sample, sequenced in a study of OX40 agonist ivuxolimab in advanced cancers. Libraries were prepared by immunoSEQ multiplex PCR; TCRdb keeps only in-frame clonotypes and omits some of them. The sample includes tens of thousands of clones, approximately 88% of them seen just once. The input for sequencing was CD4+ or CD8+ T cells sorted from blood, taken in a trial of the OX40 agonist ivuxolimab. These receptors originate from an adult with an advanced solid tumor such as melanoma, head and neck, liver or kidney cancer.

J is TRBJ1-3 and V is TRBV7-2, with D unresolved. Germline values: CDR1 SGHTA, CDR2 FQGNSA. V was trimmed by 3 bases and J by 2 bases, leaving 8 bases between them. The CDR3 length is 14 residues. The CDR3 protein is CASSFLGTGNTIYF. The CDR3 nucleotides read TGTGCCAGCAGCTTTTTAGGGACTGGAAACACCATATATTTT.

The chain uses TRBV30 and TRBJ2-3; perhaps TRBD2 as D (5 bases). V shed 6 bases and J shed 1 base, with 8 bases lying between them. Looked up from germline, CDR1 is GTSNPN and CDR2 is SVGIG (reference sequence). The CDR3 is 12 residues long. In DNA, the CDR3 is TGTGCCTGCGAGGAGGGCACAGATACGCAGTATTTT. This gives the protein CACEEGTDTQYF. Filled out from reference TRBV30 and TRBJ2-3, the complete variable domain reads SQTIHQWPATLVQPVGSPLSLECTVEGTSNPNLYWYRQAAGRGLQLLFYSVGIGQISSEVPQNLSASRPQDRQFILSSKKLLLSDSGFYLCACEEGTDTQYFGPGTRLTVL.

The chain is built from TRBV27 and TRBJ2-3, with 9 nucleotides matching TRBD1. Germline values: CDR1 MNHEY, CDR2 SMNVEV (reference sequence). The CDR3 spans 18 residues. V lost 1 base to trimming and J lost 0 bases; unmatched junction nucleotides: 8. The DNA of the CDR3 is TGTGCCAGCAGTTTATTGGGCGGGACAGGGCGAAGCACAGATACGCAGTATTTT. This sequence encodes CASSLLGGTGRSTDTQYF.

The chain recombines TRBV6-6 with TRBJ1-5, with D unclear. The CDR3 is 12 residues long. Germline values: CDR1 MNHNY, CDR2 SVGAGI (reference sequence). The V gene lost 4 bases and the J gene lost 7 bases, with 8 bases spanning the gap. The CDR3 spells CASSSPLQPQHF. DNA of the CDR3: TGTGCCAGCAGTTCTCCCCTCCAGCCCCAGCATTTT.

The rearrangement links TRBV5-1 to TRBJ2-2; D may match TRBD1 or TRBD2 (5 bases each). This CDR3 is 15 amino acids long. V lost 5 bases, J lost 2 bases, and 13 bases lay in between. Germline loops: CDR1 SGHRS, CDR2 YFSETQ. CDR3 in DNA: TGCGCCAGCAGAGTCGGGACGGCTAACACCGGGGAGCTGTTTTTT. Protein product: CASRVGTANTGELFF.

The gene calls are TRBV30 and TRBJ1-2; 9 nucleotides agree with TRBD1. This CDR3 is built from 14 residues. J was trimmed by 11 bases and V by 0 bases; bases with no gene match: 10. The V gene's germline CDR1 is GTSNPN and CDR2 SVGIG (reference sequence). The DNA of the CDR3 is TGTGCCTGGAGTGTAAACGGGGGACAGGGTGGATACACCTTC. This sequence encodes CAWSVNGGQGGYTF.

V gene TRBV19 combines with J gene TRBJ2-6; D is uncertain. CDR1 LNHDA and CDR2 SQIVND come from the germline V gene (reference sequence). V shed 7 bases and J shed 0 bases, with 16 bases lying between them. The length of the CDR3 is 17 residues. DNA of the CDR3: TGTGCCAGTACCAACCCCGGCAGCCCCTCTGGGGCCAACGTCCTGACTTTC. Amino acid sequence: CASTNPGSPSGANVLTF.

V gene TRBV28 combines with J gene TRBJ1-3; D unresolved. This CDR3 is 14 amino acids long. Trimming left V 8 bases short and J 2 bases short, with 13 bases between. Germline V gene data show CDR1 as MDHEN and CDR2 as SYDVKM. The chain's CDR3 is CASCLGGAGNTIYF. The CDR3 DNA sequence: TGTGCCAGCTGCCTGGGTGGCGCTGGAAACACCATATATTTT. Together with reference TRBV28 and TRBJ1-3, the CDR3 gives the full variable domain: DVKVTQSSRYLVKRTGEKVFLECVQDMDHENMFWYRQDPGLGLRLIYFSYDVKMKEKGDIPEGYSVSREKKERFSLILESASTNQTSMYLCASCLGGAGNTIYFGEGSWLTVV.

The chain recombines TRBV9 with TRBJ2-3; 8 positions match TRBD2. This CDR3 comprises 15 residues. CDR1 and CDR2 from the germline V gene are SGDLS and YYNGEE. V lost 1 base, J lost 5 bases, and 6 bases stayed unmatched. In DNA, the CDR3 is TGTGCCAGCAGCGTACGTCGAAGCGGGGGAGATACGCAGTATTTT. This translates into CASSVRRSGGDTQYF.

This sequence joins TRBV5-1 and TRBJ2-6, with TRBD1 matching 8 bases. The length of the CDR3 is 19 residues. Germline V CDR1 and CDR2: SGHRS, YFSETQ. After removal of 0 bases from V and 0 bases from J, the junction contained 8 bases not matched to a gene. CDR3 nucleotides: TGCGCCAGCAGCTTGGTATTCAGGACAGGGAGCTCTGGGGCCAACGTCCTGACTTTC. Translation gives CASSLVFRTGSSGANVLTF.

CDR3 loop: CASSARMDSYGYTF. CDR3 in DNA: TGTGCCAGCAGCGCAAGAATGGACAGCTATGGCTACACCTTC. This rearrangement joins TRBV9 to TRBJ1-2, with a tentative D call TRBD1 (6 bases). Trimming removed 3 bases at V and 4 bases at J, with 13 bases between. The length of the CDR3 is 14 residues. Germline V CDR1 and CDR2: SGDLS, YYNGEE. Using reference TRBV9 and TRBJ1-2 for the parts outside the CDR3, the full variable domain is DSGVTQTPKHLITATGQRVTLRCSPRSGDLSVYWYQQSLDQGLQFLIQYYNGEERAKGNILERFSAQQFPDLHSELNLSSLELGDSALYFCASSARMDSYGYTFGSGTRLTVV.

The chain links TRBV7-9 to TRBJ2-2; D is undetermined. There are 12 residues in the CDR3. CDR1 and CDR2 from the germline V gene are SEHNR and FQNEAQ (reference sequence). V dropped 5 bases and J dropped 5 bases, with 6 bases sitting between them. The CDR3 nucleotides are TGTGCCAGCAGCCCCAAAACCGGGGAGCTGTTTTTT. Protein: CASSPKTGELFF.

In DNA form, the CDR3 reads TGTGCCATCAGTGGACAGGGTCTCAAGACCTACGAGCAGTACTTC. Translating it yields CAISGQGLKTYEQYF. The chain recombines TRBV10-3 with TRBJ2-7; TRBD1 matches 7 bases. Looked up from germline, CDR1 is ENHRY and CDR2 is SYGVKD. The junction had 8 bases not matched to a gene; V was cut back by 4 bases and J by 2 bases. The CDR3 loop spans 15 amino acids.

The chain employs TRBV30 and TRBJ1-6; 8 positions match TRBD1. This CDR3 has 13 amino acids. The germline V gene has CDR1 GTSNPN and CDR2 SVGIG (reference sequence). Unmatched junction bases numbered 0, after V lost 0 bases and J lost 8 bases. CDR3 in DNA: TGTGCCTGGAGTGTGACAGGGGATTCACCCCTCCACTTT. This translates into CAWSVTGDSPLHF.

The chain uses TRBV2 and TRBJ2-1; 10 bases are a match to TRBD2. V dropped 2 bases and J dropped 4; count of bases not matched to a gene: 8. Germline CDR1 and CDR2: SNHLY and FYNNEI. The CDR3 totals 17 residues. The chain's CDR3 is CASSELPSGRSYNEQFF. The DNA of the CDR3 is TGTGCCAGCAGTGAACTTCCTAGCGGGAGATCTTACAATGAGCAGTTCTTC.

The rearrangement joins TRBV5-4 to TRBJ2-5; 7 bases line up with TRBD1. The V and J ends lost 3 bases and 5 bases, in that order; junction bases with no gene match: 4. The CDR3 contains 13 residues. CDR1 is SGHNT and CDR2 is YYREEE in the germline V gene (reference sequence). The CDR3 loop reads CASSSGGGETQYF. The CDR3 DNA follows: TGTGCCAGCAGCTCAGGGGGTGGGGAGACCCAGTACTTC.

The chain employs TRBV4-1 and TRBJ1-1, with TRBD1 identical over 10 bases. The CDR3 is 16 residues long. Germline V gene sequence: CDR1 MGHRA, CDR2 YSYEKL. With V trimmed by 3 bases and J by 0 bases, 4 bases remained unmatched. CDR3 nucleotides: TGCGCCAGCAGCCATAGACAGGGGGCGATGAACACTGAAGCTTTCTTT. Its protein product is CASSHRQGAMNTEAFF.

The rearrangement links TRBV25-1 to TRBJ1-6; 10 bases agree with TRBD1. Germline CDR1 and CDR2: MGHDK and SYGVNS. The CDR3 extends over 16 amino acids. Losses at the gene ends were 3 bases for V and 7 bases for J; bases not matched to a gene: 6. The CDR3, as DNA: TGTGCCAGCAGTGACTCAAGACAGGGGGCGAATTCACCCCTCCACTTT. Its translation: CASSDSRQGANSPLHF.

The rearrangement links TRBV19 to TRBJ2-1, with a tentative D call TRBD2 (6 bases). Germline CDR1 is LNHDA and CDR2 is SQIVND (reference sequence). With 7 bases removed from V and 5 bases from J, the gap between germline ends came to 18 bases. This CDR3 is built from 15 residues. This CDR3 is CASTPYPGVNNEQFF. The DNA of the CDR3 is TGTGCCAGTACCCCCTACCCGGGAGTAAACAATGAGCAGTTCTTC.

V is TRBV7-9 and J is TRBJ2-3; no definite D call. Trimming shortened V by 1 base and J by 6 bases, and 5 bases separated the two germline ends. CDR1 SEHNR and CDR2 FQNEAQ come from the germline V gene (reference sequence). CDR3 size: 12 residues. The CDR3 region is CASSLDGDTQYF. The CDR3 DNA sequence: TGTGCCAGCAGCTTAGACGGCGATACGCAGTATTTT.

The rearrangement links TRBV6-6 to TRBJ1-1; no clear D gene. V gave up 4 bases and J gave up 4 bases, with 13 bases separating them. Germline V gives CDR1 MNHNY, CDR2 SVGAGI (reference sequence). The CDR3 spans 14 residues. This CDR3 reads CASSLNLGTTEAFF. The CDR3 DNA sequence: TGTGCCAGCAGTTTGAACCTGGGAACCACTGAAGCTTTCTTT.

J is TRBJ1-4 and V is TRBV10-3, with a tentative D call TRBD1 (6 bases). Germline assignment: CDR1 ENHRY and CDR2 SYGVKD. The CDR3 covers 13 residues. Between the trimmed V and J ends, which lost 5 bases and 8 bases, there was a span of 12 bases. The CDR3 loop reads CAISQGSSEKLFF. The CDR3 coding sequence is TGTGCCATCAGTCAGGGGAGTTCCGAAAAACTGTTTTTT.

The chain recombines TRBV28 with TRBJ2-7, with 8 bases that match TRBD1. V trimming: 5 bases; J trimming: 1 base; junction bases outside the gene matches: 4. Germline V gene sequence: CDR1 MDHEN, CDR2 SYDVKM. The CDR3 is made up of 14 amino acids. CDR3 nucleotides: TGTGCCAGCAGTCGGACAGGGTCGTCCTACGAGCAGTACTTC. As protein: CASSRTGSSYEQYF.

V is TRBV2 and J is TRBJ2-2; TRBD2 matches at 7 bases. V dropped 2 bases and J dropped 1; count of bases not matched to a gene: 4. The CDR3 is 16 residues long. CDR1 is SNHLY, CDR2 FYNNEI, per germline. The CDR3 spells CASSEWGGRNTGELFF. As DNA, the CDR3 is TGTGCCAGCAGTGAATGGGGCGGGAGGAACACCGGGGAGCTGTTTTTT.

This rearrangement joins TRBV6-6 to TRBJ1-3; no firm D call. This CDR3 comprises 11 residues. The V end was cut by 2 bases, the J end by 6 bases, with 2 bases between. Germline V CDR1 and CDR2: MNHNY, SVGAGI (reference sequence). The DNA of the CDR3 is TGTGCCAGCAGTTACGTAAACACCATATATTTT. Translated, it gives CASSYVNTIYF.

The J gene is TRBJ1-2, the V gene TRBV4-2, with D maybe TRBD1 (6 bases). Germline assignment: CDR1 LGHNA and CDR2 YNFKEQ. Trimming took 1 base from V and 5 from J, leaving 20 bases between them. The CDR3 has 17 amino acids. Here the CDR3 DNA reads TGTGCCAGCAGCCAAGCGGCCGGGACCGATAGGGGGTATGGCTACACCTTC. Encoded protein: CASSQAAGTDRGYGYTF.

The chain is built from TRBV6-5 and TRBJ2-3; possibly TRBD2 for D (6 bases). V was shortened by 6 bases and J by 1 base, with 8 bases between the two germline ends. Germline CDR1 is MNHEY and CDR2 is SVGAGI. The CDR3 loop spans 13 amino acids. CDR3 region: CASRRGRTDTQYF. CDR3 DNA: TGTGCCAGCAGGCGGGGTCGCACAGATACGCAGTATTTT.

The V and J genes are TRBV30 and TRBJ2-2; D uncertain. CDR1 GTSNPN and CDR2 SVGIG come from the germline V gene (reference sequence). CDR3 length equals 14 residues. Trimming left V 8 bases short and J 0 bases short, with 13 bases between. The CDR3 protein is CALRLLTNTGELFF. DNA for the CDR3: TGTGCCCTCCGACTGTTGACGAACACCGGGGAGCTGTTTTTT.